The source of this TCR beta chain is a study of T cell responses to AZD1222 COVID-19 vaccine. Study-level findings and limits: Sampled repertoires all dated from after the peak T cell response. At baseline, just 6 or 7 AZD1222 recipients tested seropositive. Regions 160-218 and 743-854 held dominance among vaccine-associated CD4 TCRs, which spanned spike. Two doses of AZD1222 preceded a rise in Spike-specific TCR breadth and depth.

Worth noting for this clone: Its target is not known.

Using immunoSEQ multiplex PCR, the repertoire was profiled, and TCRdb retains in-frame clones only, with some absent. The sample yields about 120,000 clones, approximately 87% seen once. This sequence originates from an adult in good health. The sample consisted of peripheral blood, taken on day 0 of AZD1222 vaccination.

CDR3 in amino acids: CASGDYNSPLHF. Here the CDR3 DNA reads TGTGCCAGCGGGGACTATAATTCACCCCTCCACTTT. The genes are TRBV27 and TRBJ1-6; D is uncertain. Germline CDR1 and CDR2: MNHEY and SMNVEV (reference sequence). The V end lost 8 bases, the J end lost 3 bases, and 5 bases lay between the germline ends. This CDR3 is built from 12 residues.